One sample yielded the 13 T cell receptor delta chains listed below, sequenced in a study of Vδ1+ human thymocytes. Antigen specificity for these receptors is unknown. The template was reverse-transcribed extracted RNA. Multiplex PCR used pooled V-gene forward primers and a constant-region reverse primer to amplify CDR3s. TCRdb reprocessed the multiplex PCR reads using CATT. The data hold about 25,000 delta-chain clones, with roughly 6.7% observed a single time. General observations from the study: In the thymus, TRG and TRD repertoires looked highly polyclonal with Gaussian CDR3 lengths.

The sequenced sample was Vdelta1+ gamma-delta thymocytes from the thymus. Subset of the sample: FACS-sorted CD3+ TCRalphabeta- TCRVdelta1+ TCRVdelta2- thymocytes. These receptors were collected from a girl in the first two years of life who had congenital heart surgery.

The V and J genes are TRDV1 and TRDJ1, with 8 bases aligning to TRDD3. Germline-derived CDR1 and CDR2 are TSWWSYY and QGS. The CDR3 is 21 residues long. The trim removed 4 bases at V and 0 bases at J, leaving 22 bases unmatched. The CDR3 loop reads CALGVFPGETGGREYTDKLIF. CDR3 nucleotides: TGTGCTCTTGGGGTCTTCCCGGGGGAAACTGGGGGGCGAGAGTACACCGATAAACTCATCTTT.

This clone has more than one count but fewer than ten. This chain uses TRDV1 with TRDJ1, with TRDD3 matching 11 bases. Germline CDR1 TSWWSYY, CDR2 QGS. The ends lost 4 bases at V and 3 bases at J; junction bases unmatched: 22. This CDR3 has 21 amino acids. CDR3 protein: CALGAMEQDTLGGYAPDKLIF. In nucleotides, the CDR3 is TGTGCTCTTGGGGCCATGGAGCAGGACACACTTGGGGGATACGCCCCCGATAAACTCATCTTT.

The V gene is TRDV1, the J gene TRDJ2; D might be TRDD3 (6 bases). With 0 bases removed from V and 4 bases from J, the gap between germline ends came to 12 bases. The CDR3 spans 16 residues. Germline V gene data show CDR1 as TSWWSYY and CDR2 as QGS. The CDR3 DNA sequence: TGTGCTCTTGGGGAACTAAGGTACTGGGAGACAGCACAACTCTTCTTT. Its protein is CALGELRYWETAQLFF.

The chain links TRDV1 to TRDJ1, with 7 bases aligning to TRDD3. Per germline, CDR1 TSWWSYY and CDR2 QGS. V shed 0 bases and J 8 bases; nucleotides not matched to a gene: 30. The CDR3 extends over 22 amino acids. DNA of the CDR3: TGTGCTCTTGGGGAACTAGAGACTATCCCCCGTCCGCCTTTATGCTGGGGGTGCAAACTCATCTTT. Protein product: CALGELETIPRPPLCWGCKLIF.

This clone was detected a few times. The sample contains more than one DNA sequence encoding this CDR3. This chain connects TRDV1 to TRDJ1, with 12 positions matching TRDD3. With V trimmed by 1 base and J by 1 base, 4 bases remained unmatched. CDR1 is TSWWSYY and CDR2 is QGS in the germline V gene. This CDR3 has 17 amino acids. The CDR3 here is CALGEPWGIRATDKLIF. In DNA, the CDR3 is TGTGCTCTTGGGGAACCCTGGGGGATACGCGCCACCGATAAACTCATCTTT.

This clone was seen a few times. The rearrangement joins TRDV1 to TRDJ1; 10 bases fit TRDD3. Germline CDR1 and CDR2: TSWWSYY and QGS. J gave up 0 bases and V 3 bases, and 16 bases lay outside the gene matches. This CDR3 has 20 residues. This CDR3 reads CALGDRTPRELGDDTDKLIF. The DNA for the CDR3 is TGTGCTCTTGGGGACCGAACGCCCCGCGAACTGGGGGATGACACCGATAAACTCATCTTT.

This clone came up a few times. This chain connects TRDV2 to TRDJ1; possible D gene TRDD3, 5 bases. Germline V lookup: CDR1 GEAIGNYY, CDR2 EKD. There are 19 residues in the CDR3. V was pared by 3 bases and J by 10 bases, with 35 bases between. The CDR3 reads CACDPTRPVLDSPPIGLIF. The CDR3 region has the DNA TGTGCCTGTGACCCCACTCGACCCGTACTGGATTCTCCACCGATAGGACTCATCTTT.

The rearrangement joins TRDV1 to TRDJ1; TRDD3 matches 7 bases. CDR1 is TSWWSYY and CDR2 is QGS in the germline V gene. The CDR3 spans 20 residues. J lost 1 base, V lost 0 bases, and 17 bases had no gene match. As DNA, the CDR3 is TGTGCTCTTGGGGAACTCGGGAAATTGGGTACTGGGGCACCCACCGATAAACTCATCTTT. Translating it yields CALGELGKLGTGAPTDKLIF.

The chain combines TRDV1 with TRDJ1; TRDD2 is a possible D gene (6 bases). CDR1 and CDR2 from the germline V gene are TSWWSYY and QGS. There are 20 residues in the CDR3. V lost 1 base, J lost 0 bases, and 24 bases lay in between. In DNA form, the CDR3 reads TGTGCTCTTGGGGAACCGTTCCTTCCGCCCAGACCCCCCGACACCGATAAACTCATCTTT. This codes for CALGEPFLPPRPPDTDKLIF.

In its sample, this clone was seen a few times. The gene calls are TRDV1 and TRDJ1; D tentatively reads TRDD2 or TRDD3 (5 bases each). Germline CDR1 is TSWWSYY and CDR2 is QGS. V was pared by 2 bases and J by 11 bases, with 24 bases between. The CDR3 loop spans 16 amino acids. CDR3 DNA sequence: TGTGCTCTTGGGGAAGGCCTACAGTGGGGTCACTTGGGGCTCATCTTT. It is translated as CALGEGLQWGHLGLIF.

This clone was counted only a few times. The chain joins TRDV1 to TRDJ1, with 7 bases lining up with TRDD3. Trimming cost V 2 bases and J 0 bases; bases outside gene matches: 18. This CDR3 is built from 20 residues. CDR1 and CDR2 (germline): TSWWSYY, QGS. This chain's CDR3 is CALGEDFRPRIRLYTDKLIF. In nucleotides, the CDR3 is TGTGCTCTTGGGGAAGACTTCCGCCCCCGGATACGCCTGTACACCGATAAACTCATCTTT.

This clone was observed a handful of times. This sequence joins TRDV1 and TRDJ1, with TRDD3 as a possible D gene (5 bases). The germline V and J ends were trimmed by 5 bases and 2 bases, with 21 bases remaining between them. The CDR3 totals 17 residues. Germline assignment: CDR1 TSWWSYY and CDR2 QGS. CDR3 coding DNA: TGTGCTCTTGGGTTCCGCGACCCGGGGGTCTTAACCGATAAACTCATCTTT. Protein product: CALGFRDPGVLTDKLIF.

The chain joins TRDV1 to TRDJ1; TRDD3 aligns across 13 bases. With 3 bases clipped from V and 3 bases from J, the junction kept 19 bases outside the gene matches. CDR1 TSWWSYY and CDR2 QGS come from the germline V gene. The CDR3 contains 21 residues. The CDR3 region is CALGDAKLYPRLGDTADKLIF. The CDR3 nucleotides are TGTGCTCTTGGGGACGCCAAACTATACCCTCGACTGGGGGATACGGCCGATAAACTCATCTTT.